This entry lists 3 T cell receptor beta chains sequenced from one sample in a study of blood T cell repertoires in COVID-19. Measured with immunoSEQ multiplex PCR; TCRdb has only the in-frame clones, and not every one. The repertoire includes about 81,000 clones, 82% of them detected once, and 7.4% sits in the top ten. Sequenced input: peripheral blood. Every receptor here comes from a human donor in a cohort sampled during active COVID-19.

The chain recombines TRBV7-2 with TRBJ1-3; unclear D gene. The V gene's germline CDR1 is SGHTA and CDR2 FQGNSA. The CDR3 spans 15 residues. V dropped 3 bases and J dropped 0 bases, with 9 bases sitting between them. The CDR3 DNA sequence: TGTGCCAGCAGCTTCGCGACGGGCTCTGGAAACACCATATATTTT. Translated, it gives CASSFATGSGNTIYF.

V gene TRBV7-8 combines with J gene TRBJ2-7; D perhaps matches TRBD1 (6 bases). This CDR3 is 14 amino acids long. Germline V gene data show CDR1 as SGHVS and CDR2 as FQNEAQ. V shed 5 bases and J shed 0 bases, with 11 bases lying between them. The CDR3 protein is CASSPRDNSYEQYF. DNA for the CDR3: TGTGCCAGCAGCCCGAGGGACAACTCCTACGAGCAGTACTTC.

The gene calls are TRBV2 and TRBJ1-2; possibly TRBD1 for D (5 bases). V was cut by 4 bases and J by 6 bases, with 12 bases left in between. CDR3 length equals 13 residues. Germline V CDR1 and CDR2: SNHLY, FYNNEI. This chain's CDR3 is CASSVSRVDGYTF. Here the CDR3 DNA reads TGTGCCAGCAGTGTTTCCAGGGTCGATGGCTACACCTTC.